This is a list of T cell receptor beta chains from one sample in a study of T cells in Graves' hyperthyroidism and ophthalmopathy. One entry per CDR3 protein, called by TCRdb with MiXCR from the multiplex PCR reads. This table holds 500,000 or so distinct CDR3 sequences, 17% found once. What was sequenced was blood. The receptors were sampled from a woman between 18 and 29 years old with Graves' ophthalmopathy. The CDR3 runs from the conserved cysteine through the conserved F or W. A D gene is named only where the DNA matches it firmly. Only part of the rows carry a size: once, few, many, or a class if the clone is expanded.

v_gene	d_gene	abundance	j_gene	len	CDR3nt	CDR3aa
TRBV6-2/TRBV6-3	TRBD2	many	TRBJ2-1	16	TGTGCCAGCAGTTACTCGACTAGCGGGAAATCGGATGAGCAGTTCTTC	CASSYSTSGKSDEQFF
TRBV12-3/TRBV12-4	TRBD1	many	TRBJ2-7	13	TGTGCCAGCAGTTTCGACAGGGGCTACGAGCAGTACTTC	CASSFDRGYEQYF
TRBV29-1	TRBD1	few	TRBJ2-2	16	TGCAGCGTTAAAGGGGAAGGGACAGGGTACACCGGGGAGCTGTTTTTT	CSVKGEGTGYTGELFF
TRBV7-9	TRBD2	many	TRBJ2-1	13	TGTGCCAGCTCAGCGGGAGAGGACGATGAGCAGTTCTTC	CASSAGEDDEQFF
TRBV20-1	-	-	TRBJ2-1	11	TGCAGTGCCCCAAACGGTAATGAGCAGTTCTTC	CSAPNGNEQFF
TRBV6-2/TRBV6-3	-	-	TRBJ1-2	12	TGTGCCGGAAGAGACAAGGACTATGGCTACACCTTC	CAGRDKDYGYTF
TRBV5-1	-	many	TRBJ2-2	15	TGCGCCAGCAGCGCGGACCCCAAATCTGTAAGGGAGCTGTTTTTT	CASSADPKSVRELFF
TRBV7-9	TRBD2	-	TRBJ2-3	16	TGTGCCAGCAGCGGACCCGGGACTAGCTTCGCAGATACGCAGTATTTT	CASSGPGTSFADTQYF
TRBV29-1	TRBD1	-	TRBJ1-1	14	TGCAGCGGGGGGAGACAGGGTGTGAACACTGAAGCTTTCTTT	CSGGRQGVNTEAFF
TRBV10-2	-	-	TRBJ1-1	14	TGCGCCAGCCGCCAGCCGGTTGGGAACACTGAAGCTTTCTTT	CASRQPVGNTEAFF
TRBV30	-	many	TRBJ1-1	13	TGTGCCTGGAGTGTAGCGGGAAACACTGAAGCTTTCTTT	CAWSVAGNTEAFF
TRBV6-2/TRBV6-3	-	-	TRBJ1-2	13	TGTGCCAGCAGTTACTCACCGGACTATGGCTACACCTTC	CASSYSPDYGYTF
TRBV7-9	-	-	TRBJ1-2	14	TGTGCCAGCACCACGGACTTACCTTTCTATGGCTACACCTTC	CASTTDLPFYGYTF
TRBV2	TRBD1	many	TRBJ1-5	16	TGTGCCAGCGGTGCTGCGGGACAGGTCCCTAATCAGCCCCAGCATTTT	CASGAAGQVPNQPQHF
TRBV12-3/TRBV12-4	TRBD2	few	TRBJ2-1	13	TGTGCCAGCAGTCGGGGACTACCGAATGAGCAGTTCTTC	CASSRGLPNEQFF
TRBV20-1	-	few	TRBJ2-3	13	TGCAGTGCTAGAGTCCTCTCCACAGATACGCAGTATTTT	CSARVLSTDTQYF
TRBV19	TRBD2	-	TRBJ2-7	11	TGTCGGGCGGGAGCCTCCTACGAGCAGTACTTC	CRAGASYEQYF
TRBV6-2/TRBV6-3	-	many	TRBJ1-5	13	TGTGCCAGCAGCCTAAGCGGAGGAGGGCCCCAGCATTTT	CASSLSGGGPQHF
TRBV28	TRBD1	-	TRBJ1-5	14	TGTGCCAGCAGTATCACCGACAGGGCTGGACCCCAGCATTTT	CASSITDRAGPQHF